A selection of T cell receptor beta chains follows, all from one sample in a study of beta chain features in type 1 diabetes. Produced via immunoSEQ multiplex PCR; TCRdb's table is partial and in-frame only. The sample lists roughly 700,000 clones; around 15% were seen once. The sample comprised naive CD4+ T cells from blood. Receptors were obtained from a man younger than 35 with type 1 diabetes. CDR3s include the opening cysteine and the closing phenylalanine or tryptophan. D genes are given only for firm matches. Rows may omit the clone size; those that give it use once, few, many or a size class.

few,NA,TRBJ1-4,TRBV4-2,CASSLEGGATNEKLFF,TGTGCCAGCAGTCTCGAAGGAGGAGCAACTAATGAAAAACTGTTTTTT
NA,TRBD2,TRBJ2-3,TRBV6-6,CASSSLGLTSTDTQYF,TGTGCCAGCAGTTCCTTGGGACTAACTAGCACAGATACGCAGTATTTT
NA,NA,TRBJ1-5,TRBV10-3,CAIRDQGNQPQHF,TGTGCCATCAGGGATCAGGGGAATCAGCCCCAGCATTTT
few,TRBD1,TRBJ2-1,TRBV2,CASSGTGPGFF,TGTGCCAGCAGTGGGACAGGACCTGGGTTCTTC
NA,NA,TRBJ2-7,TRBV2,CASSDQSFYEQYF,TGTGCCAGCAGTGACCAGAGTTTCTACGAGCAGTACTTC
NA,NA,TRBJ1-4,TRBV5-1,CASSLLAQGANEKLFF,TGCGCCAGCAGCTTGTTGGCGCAGGGAGCTAATGAAAAACTGTTTTTT
few,NA,TRBJ1-2,TRBV9,CASSVRTTLNYGYTF,TGTGCCAGCAGCGTAAGGACGACCCTCAACTATGGCTACACCTTC
few,TRBD1,TRBJ2-2,TRBV28,CASSSPTGGIVGELFF,TGTGCCAGCAGTTCTCCGACAGGGGGCATCGTCGGGGAGCTGTTTTTT
NA,NA,TRBJ2-3,TRBV9,CASSVEGIDTQYF,TGTGCCAGCAGCGTAGAAGGGATAGATACGCAGTATTTT
few,NA,TRBJ2-2,TRBV7-9,CASSVQDTGELFF,TGTGCCAGCAGCGTACAGGACACCGGGGAGCTGTTTTTT
few,TRBD2,TRBJ2-3,TRBV6-1,CASSERGLRTDTQYF,TGTGCCAGCAGTGAAAGGGGACTACGCACAGATACGCAGTATTTT
few,TRBD2,TRBJ2-7,TRBV28,CASSLAAGASYEQYF,TGTGCCAGCAGTTTGGCAGCGGGGGCCTCCTACGAGCAGTACTTC